What follows are 21 T cell receptor beta chains derived from one specimen sequenced in a study of identical twins. TCRdb reprocessed the 5' RACE reads via MiXCR and lists one record per CDR3 protein. The table lists some 1,600,000 distinct CDR3 sequences, about 32% of them singletons. The specimen was cord blood. The receptors here all came from a newborn girl in good health.

The V call is TRBV4-1, the J call TRBJ2-4, with 7 bases aligning to TRBD1. From germline, CDR1 is MGHRA and CDR2 YSYEKL. The CDR3 contains 17 residues. J was trimmed by 0 bases and V by 4 bases; bases with no gene match: 9. The chain's CDR3 is CASSRLPGQLAKNIQYF. The CDR3 coding sequence is TGCGCCAGCAGCCGATTACCGGGACAGCTAGCCAAAAACATTCAGTACTTC.

The chain combines TRBV7-2 with TRBJ2-1; possibly TRBD2 for D (6 bases). The CDR3 loop spans 15 amino acids. The ends were cut back, 11 bases at V and 2 bases at J, with 19 bases in the middle. Germline CDR1 SGHTA, CDR2 FQGNSA. CDR3 in DNA: TGTGCCTCGGCACGGGCTAGCGCCCCCTACAATGAGCAGTTCTTC. As protein: CASARASAPYNEQFF.

This clonotype was seen repeatedly, ten times or more. The V and J genes are TRBV20-1 and TRBJ2-1; unclear D gene. This CDR3 has 12 residues. Looked up from germline, CDR1 is DFQATT and CDR2 is SNEGSKA (reference sequence). The germline V and J ends were trimmed by 4 bases and 8 bases, with 12 bases remaining between them. For the CDR3, the DNA is TGCAGTGCTACCCCACTCTCGGATGAGCAGTTCTTC. It specifies CSATPLSDEQFF.

This chain connects TRBV20-1 to TRBJ2-1; 7 positions agree with TRBD2. The length of the CDR3 is 14 residues. In germline, CDR1 is DFQATT, CDR2 SNEGSKA (reference sequence). V lost 2 bases, J lost 4 bases, and 5 bases stayed unmatched. CDR3 region: CSARQRGRYNEQFF. CDR3 bases: TGCAGTGCTAGACAGCGGGGACGATACAATGAGCAGTTCTTC.

This clonotype has only a few counts. The rearrangement uses TRBV14 and TRBJ2-5, with TRBD2 identical over 8 bases. The CDR3 covers 20 residues. V dropped 0 bases and J dropped 1; count of bases not matched to a gene: 16. Per germline, CDR1 SGHDN and CDR2 FVKESK. The CDR3 spells CASSQESWLAGLVSQETQYF. The CDR3 DNA reads as TGTGCCAGCAGCCAAGAATCTTGGCTAGCGGGTTTAGTGAGCCAAGAGACCCAGTACTTC.

This clonotype has only a few counts. The chain is built from TRBV20-1 and TRBJ2-4; no clear D gene. V was clipped by 5 bases and J by 13 bases, with 12 bases between them. Germline V gene lookup returns CDR1 DFQATT and CDR2 SNEGSKA (reference sequence). The CDR3 totals 10 residues. The CDR3 bases are TGCAGTGCTCCCTCTAATCAACAGTACTTC. It yields the protein CSAPSNQQYF.

The genes are TRBV5-6 and TRBJ2-1; D is possibly TRBD1 (5 bases). The CDR3 has 13 residues. V was pared by 2 bases and J by 9 bases, with 12 bases between. Germline V gene sequence: CDR1 SGHDT, CDR2 YYEEEE. This CDR3 reads CASSFPDKGEQFF. In nucleotides, the CDR3 is TGTGCCAGCAGCTTCCCGGACAAGGGTGAGCAGTTCTTC.

With regard to this clonotype: Relative to the germline gene, one junction end is altered; a read error may explain this. The CDR3 DNA reads as TGTGCCGGCAGTTACTCAGGGGCAACTAATGAAAAACTGTTTTTT. Translating gives CAGSYSGATNEKLFF. This chain uses TRBV6-5 with TRBJ1-4; D is perhaps TRBD1 (6 bases). Looked up from germline, CDR1 is MNHEY and CDR2 is SVGAGI. The CDR3 is made up of 15 amino acids.

This chain connects TRBV20-1 to TRBJ1-3; no clear D gene. The CDR3 totals 15 residues. V was trimmed by 0 bases and J by 5 bases, leaving 14 bases between them. The germline V gene has CDR1 DFQATT and CDR2 SNEGSKA (reference sequence). For the CDR3, the DNA is TGCAGTGCTAGAGATGACGACACCTCCCGAAACACCATATATTTT. Its translation is CSARDDDTSRNTIYF.

The genes are TRBV3-1 and TRBJ1-1; no clear D gene. Germline CDR1 and CDR2: LGHDT and YNNKEL (reference sequence). The V and J ends lost 4 bases and 6 bases respectively, with 9 bases between them. The CDR3 is 12 amino acids. The CDR3 is CASSPGRPEAFF. The CDR3 coding sequence is TGTGCCAGCAGCCCCGGTCGCCCTGAAGCTTTCTTT.

The V gene is TRBV5-1, the J gene TRBJ2-1; the match to TRBD2 covers 9 bases. The germline V gene encodes CDR1 SGHRS and CDR2 YFSETQ. The CDR3 is 17 amino acids. The V gene end was trimmed by 4 bases and the J gene end by 5 bases; junction bases not matched to a gene: 13. The CDR3 DNA is TGCGCCAGCAGCCCATCAGGGGGGCTAGCGGGAAACAATGAGCAGTTCTTC. This codes for CASSPSGGLAGNNEQFF.

The chain is built from TRBV28 and TRBJ2-7; 7 bases match TRBD2. The CDR3 runs to 12 residues. The germline CDR1 and CDR2 sequences are MDHEN and SYDVKM. Trimming cost V 4 bases and J 8 bases; bases outside gene matches: 5. CDR3 sequence (DNA): TGTGCCAGCAGTTCACGGCGGGAGAAGCAGTACTTC. Protein: CASSSRREKQYF. The variable domain in full, completed from reference TRBV28 and TRBJ2-7, reads DVKVTQSSRYLVKRTGEKVFLECVQDMDHENMFWYRQDPGLGLRLIYFSYDVKMKEKGDIPEGYSVSREKKERFSLILESASTNQTSMYLCASSSRREKQYFGPGTRLTVT.

The chain joins TRBV24-1 to TRBJ2-2; 10 positions match TRBD2. CDR1 is KGHDR, CDR2 SFDVKD, per germline. CDR3 length: 17 amino acids. Losses at the gene ends were 0 bases for V and 7 bases for J; bases not matched to a gene: 7. CDR3 coding DNA: TGTGCCACCAGTGATTTGACGGCTAGCGGGAGAGGCGGGGAGCTGTTTTTT. Its protein product is CATSDLTASGRGGELFF.

V and J are TRBV12-3 or TRBV12-4 and TRBJ2-5; possibly TRBD1 for D (7 bases). The ends were cut back, 7 bases at V and 11 bases at J, with 23 bases in the middle. This CDR3 region has 14 residues. The CDR3: CASIIRGVNTEQYF. CDR3 DNA: TGTGCCAGCATCATCAGGGGGGTGAACACTGAGCAGTACTTC.

DNA of the CDR3: TGTGCCAGCTCACCGGGACACCTTGGAAACACCATATATTTT. As protein: CASSPGHLGNTIYF. The rearrangement links TRBV18 to TRBJ1-3, with D maybe TRBD1 (6 bases). V lost 3 bases and J 3 bases, leaving 9 bases between the germline ends. Germline V gene data show CDR1 as KGHSH and CDR2 as LQKENI. There are 14 residues in the CDR3.

This clonotype occurred a few times. CDR3 DNA sequence: TGTGCCAGCAGCCAAGAGGATCCTAGCTATGGCTACACCTTC. As protein: CASSQEDPSYGYTF. The chain uses TRBV4-2 and TRBJ1-2; D gene ambiguous. Germline V CDR1 and CDR2: LGHNA, YNFKEQ. The CDR3 has 14 amino acids. V lost 0 bases and J 4 bases, leaving 9 bases between the germline ends.

Only a few counts were recorded for this clonotype. The rearrangement uses TRBV7-6 and TRBJ2-1, with 7 bases identical to TRBD1. The CDR3 is 16 residues long. The V gene end was trimmed by 5 bases and the J gene end by 0 bases; junction bases not matched to a gene: 7. Germline CDR1 and CDR2: SGHVS and FNYEAQ. CDR3 region: CASSVTGFSSYNEQFF. CDR3 DNA: TGTGCCAGCAGCGTGACAGGGTTCAGCTCCTACAATGAGCAGTTCTTC.

This clonotype was seen a single time. This may be a read error, as it is one base from a much larger clone. This sequence joins TRBV20-1 and TRBJ2-1; tentative D call: TRBD1 (6 bases). The V gene's germline CDR1 is DFQATT and CDR2 SNEGSKA (reference sequence). There are 14 residues in the CDR3. V was cut by 6 bases and J by 13 bases, with 25 bases left in between. The CDR3 is CSANNRAYQETQFF. The CDR3 coding sequence is TGCAGTGCCAATAACAGGGCTTATCAAGAGACCCAGTTCTTC.

As regards this clonotype: A much larger clone differs by one base, so this may be a read error. The chain carries TRBV28 and TRBJ2-7; D unresolved. V gave up 6 bases and J gave up 4 bases, with 7 bases separating them. The germline V gene encodes CDR1 MDHEN and CDR2 SYDVKM. This CDR3 spans 11 amino acids. The CDR3 DNA follows: TGTGCCAGCAGCCAGTGGTACGAGCAGTACTTC. This codes for CASSQWYEQYF.

As for this clonotype: A much larger clone lies a single base off, so this may be a read error. The chain employs TRBV12-3 or TRBV12-4 and TRBJ2-6; no clear D gene. Trimming pared 5 bases from V and 2 bases from J, leaving 25 bases between. This CDR3 is 20 amino acids long. The CDR3 protein is CASSPRDSSFGYPGANVLTF. CDR3 bases: TGTGCCAGCAGTCCTCGTGATTCGAGTTTCGGTTATCCTGGGGCCAACGTCCTGACTTTC.

CDR3 sequence: CASMTDRANSPLHF. The CDR3 nucleotides are TGTGCCAGCATGACTGACAGGGCCAATTCACCCCTCCACTTT. This rearrangement joins TRBV2 to TRBJ1-6, with TRBD1 matching 7 bases. Germline trimming cut 7 bases from V and 7 bases from J; bases unmatched to any gene: 7. CDR1 is SNHLY and CDR2 is FYNNEI in the germline V gene. CDR3 size: 14 residues.